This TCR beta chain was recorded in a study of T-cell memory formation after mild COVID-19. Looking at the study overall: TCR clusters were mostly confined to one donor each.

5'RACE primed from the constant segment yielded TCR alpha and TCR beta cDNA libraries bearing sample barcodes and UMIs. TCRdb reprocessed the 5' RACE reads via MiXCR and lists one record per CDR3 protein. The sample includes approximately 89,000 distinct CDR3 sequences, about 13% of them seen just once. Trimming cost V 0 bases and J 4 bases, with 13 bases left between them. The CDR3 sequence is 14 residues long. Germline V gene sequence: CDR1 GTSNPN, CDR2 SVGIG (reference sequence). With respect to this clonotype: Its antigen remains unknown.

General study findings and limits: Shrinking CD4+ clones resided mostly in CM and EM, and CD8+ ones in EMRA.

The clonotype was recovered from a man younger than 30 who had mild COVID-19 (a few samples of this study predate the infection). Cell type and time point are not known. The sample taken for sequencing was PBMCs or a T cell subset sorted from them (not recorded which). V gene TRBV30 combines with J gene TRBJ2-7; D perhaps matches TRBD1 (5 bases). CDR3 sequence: CAWSVPQGRYEQYF. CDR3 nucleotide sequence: TGTGCCTGGAGTGTCCCGCAGGGAAGATACGAGCAGTACTTC.